This passage covers 20 T cell receptor beta chains from one sample sequenced in a study of monozygotic twins with inflammatory bowel disease. TCRdb reprocessed the 5' RACE reads, with one entry per CDR3 protein and no DNA. This table lists fewer than 550,000 distinct CDR3 sequences. Material: blood. The receptor set was obtained from a human donor with ulcerative colitis or Crohn's disease, or a healthy co-twin of an affected twin (not recorded which).

V and J are TRBV7-9 and TRBJ1-1. In germline, CDR1 is SEHNR, CDR2 FQNEAQ (reference sequence). The length of the CDR3 is 14 residues. The CDR3: CASSLALEGTEAFF.

V gene TRBV5-1 combines with J gene TRBJ2-7; the TCRdb call, TRBD1, lacks DNA for checking. This CDR3 has 14 amino acids. From germline, CDR1 is SGHRS and CDR2 YFSETQ. This CDR3 is CASSLPDREGEQYF.

The CDR3 here is CASSLASLAEAFF. The chain carries TRBV5-1 and TRBJ1-1. The CDR3 consists of 13 residues. CDR1 SGHRS and CDR2 YFSETQ come from the germline V gene.

This chain uses TRBV14 with TRBJ1-1; the TRBD1 assignment by TCRdb is unverifiable without DNA. Germline V gene sequence: CDR1 SGHDN, CDR2 FVKESK. The CDR3 runs to 14 residues. The CDR3 protein is CASSQDWDNTEAFF.

The V call is TRBV4-3, the J call TRBJ2-1; TCRdb picks TRBD2, but there is no DNA to check that call. The germline V gene has CDR1 LGHNA and CDR2 YSLEER. The CDR3 loop spans 15 amino acids. The CDR3 is CASSQGLAGYNEQFF.

The CDR3 loop is CASSAYRGKGSPLHF. The chain is built from TRBV27 and TRBJ1-6; TCRdb gives TRBD1 as the D gene, but with no DNA this cannot be confirmed. Germline assignment: CDR1 MNHEY and CDR2 SMNVEV (reference sequence). This CDR3 contains 15 residues.

The rearrangement links TRBV6-2 or TRBV6-3 to TRBJ2-2. This CDR3 is built from 15 residues. Germline V gene lookup returns CDR1 MNHEY and CDR2 SVGEGT. The CDR3 loop is CASSYSSWSPGELFF.

V gene TRBV12-3 or TRBV12-4 combines with J gene TRBJ1-1; there is no DNA to check the TCRdb D call of TRBD1. The CDR3 is made up of 15 amino acids. The CDR3 reads CASSLRAHRGTEAFF.

The genes are TRBV27 and TRBJ2-1. The CDR3 is made up of 16 amino acids. The germline V gene encodes CDR1 MNHEY and CDR2 SMNVEV (reference sequence). The CDR3 region is CASSLSILNLHNEQFF.

The chain combines TRBV12-3 or TRBV12-4 with TRBJ1-4. The CDR3 length is 13 residues. CDR3 residues: CASSFGGVSEAFF.

The V gene is TRBV28, the J gene TRBJ2-1; TCRdb's D call, TRBD2, is unchecked because there is no DNA. The CDR3 sequence is 12 residues long. Germline V gene data show CDR1 as MDHEN and CDR2 as SYDVKM. CDR3 sequence: CASRGLAREQFF.

The V gene is TRBV12-3 or TRBV12-4, the J gene TRBJ2-1; no DNA is available, so the TRBD2 call from TCRdb remains unchecked. The CDR3 extends over 16 amino acids. Here the CDR3 reads CASSPTIAGVNNEQFF.

The chain carries TRBV7-2 and TRBJ2-3. The CDR3 loop spans 16 amino acids. Per the germline V gene, CDR1 is SGHTA and CDR2 is FQGNSA. CDR3 protein: CASSVGLAGGTDTQYF.

The chain couples TRBV28 to TRBJ1-5. CDR1 is MDHEN and CDR2 is SYDVKM in the germline V gene. The CDR3 runs 12 residues. The CDR3 is CASRQGPQPQHF.

This chain links TRBV5-4 with TRBJ2-3; TCRdb designates TRBD2, a call that cannot be tested without DNA. This CDR3 has 16 residues. CDR1 is SGHNT, CDR2 YYREEE, per germline (reference sequence). CDR3 amino acids: CASSPLAGGAADTQYF.

The chain has TRBV28 and TRBJ1-5; the D gene TCRdb calls, TRBD1, cannot be checked with no DNA. Germline V CDR1 and CDR2: MDHEN, SYDVKM. This CDR3 is built from 13 residues. CDR3 sequence reads: CASRNRGPWPQHF.

The chain recombines TRBV4-3 with TRBJ1-5; the TRBD1 assignment by TCRdb is unverifiable without DNA. Germline lookup yields CDR1 LGHNA and CDR2 YSLEER. The CDR3 length is 15 residues. CDR3 in amino acids: CASSQDGDRGQPQHF.

The J gene is TRBJ1-6, the V gene TRBV28; TCRdb calls TRBD1, which cannot be checked without DNA. CDR3 size: 14 residues. Germline-derived CDR1 and CDR2 are MDHEN and SYDVKM. The CDR3 protein is CASRPGTVNSPLHF.

The chain has TRBV7-3 and TRBJ2-5; without DNA, the TCRdb call of TRBD1 cannot be checked. This CDR3 comprises 13 residues. CDR1 and CDR2 from the germline V gene are SGHTA and FQGTGA. The CDR3 loop is CASSQMARETQYF.

This chain links TRBV5-1 with TRBJ2-7. Germline V gene lookup returns CDR1 SGHRS and CDR2 YFSETQ. The CDR3 is 13 amino acids. The CDR3 region is CASSPSMTYEQYF.